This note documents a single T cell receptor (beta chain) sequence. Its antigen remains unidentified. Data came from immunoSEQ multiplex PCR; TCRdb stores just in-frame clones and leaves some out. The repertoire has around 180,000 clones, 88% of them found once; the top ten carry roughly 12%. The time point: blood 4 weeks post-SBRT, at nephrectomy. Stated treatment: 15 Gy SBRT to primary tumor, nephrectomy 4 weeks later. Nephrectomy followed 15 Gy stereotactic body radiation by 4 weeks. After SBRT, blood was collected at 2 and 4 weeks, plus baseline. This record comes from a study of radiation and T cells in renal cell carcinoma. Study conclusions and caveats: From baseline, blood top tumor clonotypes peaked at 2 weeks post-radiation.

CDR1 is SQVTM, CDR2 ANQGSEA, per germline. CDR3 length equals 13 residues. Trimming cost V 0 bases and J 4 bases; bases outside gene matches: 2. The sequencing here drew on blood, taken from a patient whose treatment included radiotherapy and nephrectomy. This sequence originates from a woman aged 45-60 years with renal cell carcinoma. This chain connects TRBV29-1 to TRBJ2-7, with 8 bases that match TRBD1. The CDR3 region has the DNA TGCAGCGTTGAAGACAGGGGGCTTTACGAGCAGTACTTC. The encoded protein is CSVEDRGLYEQYF.